The present T cell receptor (beta chain) was sequenced within a study of blood T cell repertoires in COVID-19. V lost 6 bases and J lost 4; bases outside the gene matches: 8. Germline CDR1 is ENHRY and CDR2 is SYGVKD. The CDR3 totals 15 residues. The method was immunoSEQ multiplex PCR; TCRdb's version includes in-frame clones alone and lacks a portion of them. The data show approximately 350,000 clones, 86% seen once. The rearrangement links TRBV10-3 to TRBJ2-3, with 9 nucleotides matching TRBD2. Material for sequencing was peripheral blood. This receptor was taken from a woman aged 55-75 years with COVID-19, enrolled during active disease. As DNA, the CDR3 is TGTGCCATCAGCGTTAGCGGGGGCGAGGCAGATACGCAGTATTTT. It is translated as CAISVSGGEADTQYF.